The next 30 T cell receptor beta chains were all read from a single sample in a study of cytomegalovirus exposure and HLA in healthy donors. The primer mix had 60 Vbeta and 13 Jbeta primers. Clones were sequenced by immunoSEQ multiplex PCR, and TCRdb holds only the in-frame ones, with some missing. This sample's clone table lists over 100,000 clones. The sequenced material came from PBMCs. These receptors originate from a man aged 18 to 35 in good health and CMV-seronegative.

The chain has TRBV27 and TRBJ1-1, with 9 bases lining up with TRBD1. With V trimmed by 5 bases and J by 1 base, 5 bases remained unmatched. The CDR3 is 15 residues long. Germline V gene data show CDR1 as MNHEY and CDR2 as SMNVEV (reference sequence). The CDR3 protein is CASSLWTGANTEAFF. The CDR3 DNA is TGTGCCAGCAGTCTTTGGACAGGGGCGAACACTGAAGCTTTCTTT.

This chain links TRBV5-1 with TRBJ1-4; 10 bases match TRBD1. There are 17 residues in the CDR3. CDR1 is SGHRS, CDR2 YFSETQ, per germline. After removal of 2 bases from V and 8 bases from J, the junction contained 12 bases not matched to a gene. The CDR3 is CASSLEPGQGRFEKLFF. The CDR3 DNA reads as TGCGCCAGCAGCTTAGAGCCGGGACAGGGGAGGTTCGAAAAACTGTTTTTT.

The J gene is TRBJ2-1, the V gene TRBV29-1; D is unresolved. Trimming cost V 4 bases and J 4 bases, with 8 bases left between them. CDR3 size: 12 residues. Germline lookup yields CDR1 SQVTM and CDR2 ANQGSEA. In DNA, the CDR3 is TGCAGCGTTGGAGCAGGTTACAATGAGCAGTTCTTC. Protein product: CSVGAGYNEQFF.

The rearrangement links TRBV4-1 to TRBJ2-7; a weak D match, TRBD1 (6 bases). The CDR3 is made up of 15 amino acids. Trimming pared 4 bases from V and 4 bases from J, leaving 17 bases between. Germline values: CDR1 MGHRA, CDR2 YSYEKL. DNA of the CDR3: TGCGCCAGCAGCCCGGGGCGAGGGGGTGTATACGAGCAGTACTTC. Amino acid sequence: CASSPGRGGVYEQYF.

The chain joins TRBV25-1 to TRBJ2-5; no clear D gene. The V end was cut by 2 bases, the J end by 2 bases, with 15 bases between. The CDR3 sequence is 16 residues long. CDR1 is MGHDK and CDR2 is SYGVNS in the germline V gene. CDR3 coding DNA: TGTGCCAGCAGTGAAAGTCGGCAGGTTGGTCAAGAGACCCAGTACTTC. Residues: CASSESRQVGQETQYF.

The chain carries TRBV7-9 and TRBJ1-5, with D unclear. Germline loops: CDR1 SEHNR, CDR2 FQNEAQ (reference sequence). CDR3 length: 16 residues. Trimming left V 4 bases short and J 1 base short, with 14 bases between. The CDR3 DNA reads as TGTGCCAGCAGCTCCAGCGGAGATTACAGCAATCAGCCCCAGCATTTT. It encodes CASSSSGDYSNQPQHF.

The chain employs TRBV5-6 and TRBJ1-2, with 11 bases matching TRBD1. Germline V lookup: CDR1 SGHDT, CDR2 YYEEEE. Trimming cost V 3 bases and J 6 bases; bases outside gene matches: 10. The CDR3 is 16 residues long. This CDR3 is CASSSGQGAHVDGYTF. The DNA for the CDR3 is TGTGCCAGCAGCTCCGGACAGGGGGCGCATGTGGATGGCTACACCTTC.

DNA for the CDR3: TGCGCCAGCAGCCCGCAGGGGGGCGGAGGGGCCAACGTCCTGACTTTC. It yields the protein CASSPQGGGGANVLTF. The chain has TRBV4-3 and TRBJ2-6, with D perhaps matching TRBD1 (7 bases). Trimming took 4 bases from V and 4 from J, leaving 14 bases between them. CDR1 is LGHNA and CDR2 is YSLEER in the germline V gene. The CDR3 has 16 amino acids.

This chain joins TRBV19 and TRBJ1-1; 7 bases align to TRBD1. V was clipped by 3 bases and J by 4 bases; unmatched bases: 2. The CDR3 is 13 residues long. CDR1 is LNHDA, CDR2 SQIVND, per germline (reference sequence). The CDR3 DNA follows: TGTGCCAGTAGTATGGCAGGGGGCACTGAAGCTTTCTTT. It is translated as CASSMAGGTEAFF.

V gene TRBV28 combines with J gene TRBJ2-7; 7 bases align to TRBD1. CDR3 size: 15 residues. V shed 8 bases and J 3 bases; nucleotides not matched to a gene: 13. Looked up from germline, CDR1 is MDHEN and CDR2 is SYDVKM. This CDR3 is CASGTGTASFYEQYF. The DNA for the CDR3 is TGTGCCAGCGGTACCGGGACAGCAAGTTTCTACGAGCAGTACTTC.

The V and J genes are TRBV5-1 and TRBJ2-1, with 9 bases that match TRBD2. V gave up 2 bases and J gave up 2 bases; unmatched junction bases: 5. CDR1 SGHRS and CDR2 YFSETQ come from the germline V gene. This CDR3 is built from 16 residues. The CDR3 spells CASSFLAGEAYNEQFF. CDR3 coding DNA: TGCGCCAGCAGCTTTTTAGCGGGAGAGGCCTACAATGAGCAGTTCTTC.

The chain employs TRBV9 and TRBJ1-1; D might be TRBD1 (5 bases). Germline assignment: CDR1 SGDLS and CDR2 YYNGEE. V was shortened by 1 base and J by 3 bases, with 10 bases between the two germline ends. The CDR3 spans 14 residues. DNA of the CDR3: TGTGCCAGCAGCGTATCTGGGGCGGACACTGAAGCTTTCTTT. Translated, it gives CASSVSGADTEAFF.

The chain links TRBV6-5 to TRBJ1-4; D call uncertain. The germline V and J ends were trimmed by 2 bases and 5 bases, with 9 bases remaining between them. Germline V gene lookup returns CDR1 MNHEY and CDR2 SVGAGI. This CDR3 is built from 14 residues. CDR3 DNA: TGTGCCAGCAGTTACGTTGGTAGCAATGAAAAACTGTTTTTT. This encodes CASSYVGSNEKLFF.

This chain joins TRBV29-1 and TRBJ2-5, with D unresolved. V was pared by 8 bases and J by 5 bases, with 12 bases between. The V gene's germline CDR1 is SQVTM and CDR2 ANQGSEA. The CDR3 loop spans 11 amino acids. CDR3 protein: CSLIGAETQYF. The CDR3 nucleotides are TGCAGCCTTATTGGAGCGGAGACCCAGTACTTC.

V gene TRBV25-1 combines with J gene TRBJ2-1; 7 bases fit TRBD2. Looked up from germline, CDR1 is MGHDK and CDR2 is SYGVNS. V shed 8 bases and J 9 bases; nucleotides not matched to a gene: 10. This CDR3 region has 13 residues. For the CDR3, the DNA is TGTGCCAGCGACCCCCTGGGGGGGGGTGAGCAGTTCTTC. Residues: CASDPLGGGEQFF.

The chain joins TRBV6-1 to TRBJ1-5, with D maybe TRBD1 (5 bases). This CDR3 has 15 residues. Germline V gene data show CDR1 as MNHNS and CDR2 as SASEGT. The V end lost 4 bases, the J end lost 0 bases, and 10 bases lay between the germline ends. This chain's CDR3 is CASSAQQDSNQPQHF. The CDR3 region has the DNA TGTGCCAGCAGTGCACAACAGGATAGCAATCAGCCCCAGCATTTT.

The chain uses TRBV11-2 and TRBJ1-4; 9 bases line up with TRBD1. Germline V lookup: CDR1 SGHAT, CDR2 FQNNGV. The CDR3 extends over 14 amino acids. Trimming took 5 bases from V and 8 from J; bases not matched to a gene: 6. This CDR3 reads CASSPGQGMEKLFF. The CDR3 DNA follows: TGTGCCAGCAGCCCTGGACAGGGGATGGAAAAACTGTTTTTT.

The rearrangement uses TRBV6-4 and TRBJ2-1; TRBD2 agrees at 10 bases. Trimming at V came to 4 bases and at J to 4 bases, leaving 7 bases not matched to a gene. The CDR3 totals 16 residues. CDR1 is MRHNA and CDR2 is SNTAGT in the germline V gene. The CDR3 bases are TGTGCCAGCAGTGGCTATCTAGCGGGAGCTTACAATGAGCAGTTCTTC. The encoded protein is CASSGYLAGAYNEQFF.

In nucleotides, the CDR3 is TGTGCCAGCAGCCCCATGGGGGGGAGGGGCGAGCAGTACTTC. This sequence encodes CASSPMGGRGEQYF. J is TRBJ2-7 and V is TRBV7-3; the match to TRBD2 covers 7 bases. CDR3 length: 14 residues. Germline trimming cut 5 bases from V and 6 bases from J; bases unmatched to any gene: 10. CDR1 and CDR2 from the germline V gene are SGHTA and FQGTGA.

The gene calls are TRBV6-5 and TRBJ2-1; D unresolved. V lost 5 bases, J lost 4 bases, and 9 bases lay in between. CDR1 is MNHEY and CDR2 is SVGAGI in the germline V gene. This CDR3 region has 13 residues. The CDR3 sequence: CASSHDGYNEQFF. CDR3 bases: TGTGCCAGCAGTCATGACGGGTACAATGAGCAGTTCTTC.

This chain joins TRBV7-2 and TRBJ1-1, with a possible D match to TRBD1 (6 bases). The V gene's germline CDR1 is SGHTA and CDR2 FQGNSA. V was trimmed by 5 bases and J by 3 bases, leaving 19 bases between them. This CDR3 has 16 residues. The chain's CDR3 is CASSPGSGRGDTEAFF. For the CDR3, the DNA is TGTGCCAGCAGCCCAGGTAGTGGCAGGGGAGACACTGAAGCTTTCTTT.

The chain is built from TRBV7-9 and TRBJ2-2, with D maybe TRBD1 (5 bases). Trimming pared 6 bases from V and 4 bases from J, leaving 12 bases between. Germline V lookup: CDR1 SEHNR, CDR2 FQNEAQ (reference sequence). The CDR3 contains 14 residues. In DNA form, the CDR3 reads TGTGCCAGCAGTCAAGACAGCCCCACCGGGGAGCTGTTTTTT. Protein product: CASSQDSPTGELFF.

The chain combines TRBV7-3 with TRBJ2-3, with D perhaps matching TRBD2 (6 bases). V was cut by 2 bases and J by 2 bases, with 11 bases left in between. This CDR3 region has 15 residues. Germline CDR1 SGHTA, CDR2 FQGTGA. The CDR3 sequence: CASSLGGTNTDTQYF. In nucleotides, the CDR3 is TGTGCCAGCAGCTTAGGAGGGACCAACACAGATACGCAGTATTTT. The entire variable domain, with the rest obtained from reference TRBV7-3 and TRBJ2-3, is as follows: GAGVSQTPSNKVTEKGKYVELRCDPISGHTALYWYRQSLGQGPEFLIYFQGTGAADDSGLPNDRFFAVRPEGSVSTLKIQRTERGDSAVYLCASSLGGTNTDTQYFGPGTRLTVL.

J is TRBJ1-5 and V is TRBV29-1, with D possibly being TRBD1 (5 bases). CDR3 length equals 13 residues. Trimming cost V 4 bases and J 2 bases, with 9 bases left between them. Germline CDR1 is SQVTM and CDR2 is ANQGSEA. CDR3 sequence: CSVGGGGNQPQHF. Written as DNA, the CDR3 is TGCAGCGTTGGAGGAGGGGGCAATCAGCCCCAGCATTTT. Full variable domain (missing parts from reference TRBV29-1 and TRBJ1-5): SAVISQKPSRDICQRGTSLTIQCQVDSQVTMMFWYRQQPGQSLTLIATANQGSEATYESGFVIDKFPISRPNLTFSTLTVSNMSPEDSSIYLCSVGGGGNQPQHFGDGTRLSIL.

V is TRBV25-1 and J is TRBJ1-1, with 7 positions matching TRBD1. The CDR3 sequence is 14 residues long. Germline lookup yields CDR1 MGHDK and CDR2 SYGVNS. The V segment lost 5 bases and the J segment 1 base; nucleotides outside the gene matches: 4. CDR3 in amino acids: CASSNRGGNTEAFF. The CDR3, as DNA: TGTGCCAGCAGTAACAGGGGCGGGAACACTGAAGCTTTCTTT.

The chain joins TRBV10-1 to TRBJ1-5, with a weak D call TRBD1 (6 bases). This CDR3 has 15 amino acids. V was pared by 8 bases and J by 0 bases, with 14 bases between. In germline, CDR1 is WNHNN, CDR2 SYGVQD (reference sequence). CDR3 sequence reads: CASGGRGGSNQPQHF. CDR3 coding DNA: TGCGCCAGCGGAGGGAGGGGGGGTAGCAATCAGCCCCAGCATTTT.

The chain joins TRBV12-5 to TRBJ1-1; D call uncertain. There are 20 residues in the CDR3. Trimming left V 0 bases short and J 1 base short, with 24 bases between. The germline CDR1 and CDR2 sequences are LGHNT and FRNRAP. Written as DNA, the CDR3 is TGTGCTAGTGGTTTGGTTTTCCGGTTACCTGGGAACCGGGAGAACACTGAAGCTTTCTTT. The encoded protein is CASGLVFRLPGNRENTEAFF.

DNA for the CDR3: TGTGCCAGCAGGGCACTAGCGGGAGGGAGCACAGATACGCAGTATTTT. Encoded protein: CASRALAGGSTDTQYF. This rearrangement joins TRBV11-2 to TRBJ2-3; 13 bases line up with TRBD2. Germline loops: CDR1 SGHAT, CDR2 FQNNGV. There are 16 residues in the CDR3. V was pared by 6 bases and J by 0 bases, with 3 bases of the junction left unmatched. The complete variable domain, with remaining parts taken from reference TRBV11-2 and TRBJ2-3, reads EAGVAQSPRYKIIEKRQSVAFWCNPISGHATLYWYQQILGQGPKLLIQFQNNGVVDDSQLPKDRFSAERLKGVDSTLKIQPAKLEDSAVYLCASRALAGGSTDTQYFGPGTRLTVL.

The chain links TRBV19 to TRBJ1-4; TRBD1 agrees at 7 bases. CDR1 and CDR2 from the germline V gene are LNHDA and SQIVND (reference sequence). The CDR3 extends over 16 amino acids. J gave up 1 base and V 7 bases, and 9 bases lay outside the gene matches. The chain's CDR3 is CASNTEGGRTNEKLFF. DNA of the CDR3: TGTGCCAGTAACACAGAAGGGGGCCGAACTAATGAAAAACTGTTTTTT.

The rearrangement joins TRBV28 to TRBJ2-6; D unclear. V lost 2 bases and J 1 base, leaving 6 bases between the germline ends. CDR1 and CDR2 (germline): MDHEN, SYDVKM. CDR3 length: 15 amino acids. CDR3 protein: CASSLGGSGANVLTF. CDR3 nucleotide sequence: TGTGCCAGCAGTTTAGGCGGATCTGGGGCCAACGTCCTGACTTTC.